This T cell receptor (beta chain) originates from a study of blood T cell repertoires in COVID-19. The V and J ends lost 0 bases and 1 base, in that order; junction bases with no gene match: 2. The germline CDR1 and CDR2 sequences are SGHRS and YFSETQ. The CDR3 contains 15 residues. As handled by the study authors: Counts of nucleated cells, estimated from reference gene primer amplification, were obtained. TCRdb's table, derived via immunoSEQ multiplex PCR, lists solely in-frame clones and lacks some. V, J and clone size are those of that table, while D and trimming were read from the DNA. The sample has approximately 150,000 clones, about nine tenths seen once.

Material: peripheral blood. This chain connects TRBV5-1 to TRBJ1-1, with 8 positions matching TRBD1. The clonotype comes from a woman between 50 and 59 years old with acute or convalescent COVID-19. CDR3 in amino acids: CASSLEGQGNTEAFF. The CDR3 DNA sequence: TGCGCCAGCAGCTTGGAAGGACAGGGGAACACTGAAGCTTTCTTT.